This is a list of T cell receptor beta chains from one sample in a study of T cells in tuberculosis. Data came from immunoSEQ multiplex PCR; TCRdb stores just in-frame clones and leaves some out. Found here are about 31,000 clones, approximately 96% of them singletons; the top ten hold 6.2%. Sequenced input: PBMCs. The receptor set was obtained from a donor aged 10-35 years with latent tuberculosis or without tuberculosis infection. Both conserved end residues are part of each CDR3. Each record gives: D gene, J gene, clone size, V gene, CDR3 protein, CDR3 DNA. D genes are given only for firm matches. Not all rows give a size; the values are once, few, many and, for expanded clones, a class.

TRBD2	TRBJ2-7	NA	TRBV6-6	CASSPASGIYEQYF	TGTGCCAGCAGTCCCGCTAGCGGGATCTACGAGCAGTACTTC
NA	TRBJ1-5	NA	TRBV19	CASSIGPVNQPQHF	TGTGCCAGTAGTATAGGTCCAGTCAATCAGCCCCAGCATTTT
TRBD1	TRBJ2-5	NA	TRBV6-5	CASSYQTGGGGTQYF	TGTGCCAGCAGTTACCAGACAGGGGGAGGCGGGACCCAGTACTTC
TRBD2	TRBJ2-7	NA	TRBV11-2	CASSLARGGSEQYF	TGTGCCAGCAGCTTGGCCCGAGGCGGGAGCGAGCAGTACTTC
TRBD1	TRBJ1-1	NA	TRBV5-1	CASSPRSLEGARVNTEAFF	TGCGCCAGCAGCCCCCGCAGTTTAGAGGGGGCTCGGGTGAACACTGAAGCTTTCTTT
NA	TRBJ1-1	NA	TRBV10-2	CASSVSGSTEAFF	TGCGCCAGCAGTGTTTCGGGAAGCACTGAAGCTTTCTTT
NA	TRBJ1-2	NA	TRBV10-3	CAISESLDRYLF	TGTGCCATCAGTGAGTCTCTTGATCGGTACCTCTTC
NA	TRBJ2-1	NA	TRBV11-1	CASSLALLPGNEQFF	TGTGCCAGCAGCTTAGCGCTACTCCCGGGCAATGAGCAGTTCTTC
TRBD2	TRBJ2-5	NA	TRBV5-1	CASSFLAGEETQYF	TGCGCCAGCAGCTTTCTAGCGGGGGAAGAGACCCAGTACTTC
TRBD1	TRBJ2-3	NA	TRBV30	CAWIEGDRGGTDTQYF	TGTGCCTGGATTGAGGGAGACAGGGGGGGGACAGATACGCAGTATTTT
TRBD1	TRBJ2-7	NA	TRBV18	CASSRDRAYEQYF	TGTGCCAGCTCCCGCGACAGGGCCTACGAGCAGTACTTC
NA	TRBJ2-3	NA	TRBV9	CASSPEVQGFGRADTQYF	TGTGCCAGCAGCCCAGAGGTTCAGGGTTTTGGGCGCGCAGATACGCAGTATTTT
TRBD1	TRBJ2-1	NA	TRBV28	CASSLLGGDEQFF	TGTGCCAGCAGTTTGTTAGGGGGCGATGAGCAGTTCTTC
TRBD1	TRBJ2-7	once	TRBV27	CASSLTPGQGKNYEQYF	TGTGCCAGCAGTCTAACACCGGGACAGGGCAAGAACTACGAGCAGTACTTC
TRBD1	TRBJ1-1	NA	TRBV2	CASSEDRTGQAFF	TGTGCCAGCAGTGAAGATCGGACAGGGCAAGCTTTCTTT
TRBD2	TRBJ2-5	NA	TRBV6-1	CASRELAGGHIQETQYF	TGTGCCAGCAGAGAACTAGCGGGAGGACATATACAAGAGACCCAGTACTTC
TRBD2	TRBJ2-7	NA	TRBV7-2	CASSLNGGSRNEQYF	TGTGCCAGCAGCTTAAATGGCGGGAGCCGGAACGAGCAGTACTTC
TRBD1	TRBJ2-3	medium-sized	TRBV4-2	CASSEMTGPGFGGQYF	TGTGCCAGCAGCGAGATGACAGGGCCTGGTTTTGGAGGTCAGTATTTT
NA	TRBJ1-2	NA	TRBV28	CASSEARPNYGYTF	TGTGCCAGCAGTGAAGCCAGGCCTAACTATGGCTACACCTTC
NA	TRBJ1-4	NA	TRBV29-1	CSVVSGVNEKLFF	TGCAGCGTTGTTTCCGGGGTGAATGAAAAACTGTTTTTT
NA	TRBJ1-4	NA	TRBV20-1	CSARRQEKLFF	TGCAGTGCTAGACGTCAGGAAAAACTGTTTTTT
TRBD1	TRBJ2-7	NA	TRBV4-2	CASSQDETGGYEQYF	TGTGCCAGCAGCCAAGATGAGACAGGGGGCTACGAGCAGTACTTC
TRBD1	TRBJ2-7	NA	TRBV15	CATSAGGERSYEQYF	TGTGCCACCAGCGCAGGGGGAGAAAGATCCTACGAGCAGTACTTC
NA	TRBJ2-5	NA	TRBV2	CASAPVRETQYF	TGTGCCAGCGCCCCTGTTCGGGAGACCCAGTACTTC
NA	TRBJ2-5	NA	TRBV5-4	CASSLGQGYQETQYF	TGTGCCAGTAGCTTGGGGCAGGGATACCAAGAGACCCAGTACTTC
NA	TRBJ2-5	once	TRBV15	CATSRDGGQGYQETQYF	TGTGCCACCAGCAGAGATGGTGGCCAGGGCTACCAAGAGACCCAGTACTTC
TRBD2	TRBJ2-3	NA	TRBV5-5	CASSLTSGGTDTQYF	TGTGCCAGCAGCTTGACTAGCGGGGGAACAGATACGCAGTATTTT